This note documents a single T cell receptor (beta chain) sequence. What it recognizes is unknown. The V end was cut by 0 bases, the J end by 0 bases, with 11 bases between. Germline V gene sequence: CDR1 LGHDT, CDR2 YNNKEL (reference sequence). The CDR3 contains 16 residues. ViraFEST assay sequencing came after antigen-specific CD4+ T cells were expanded with viral peptide pools. Upon completion of approximately ten days in culture, CD4+ T cells were isolated. The study found no prior SARS-CoV-2 infection in the vaccine recipients, who tested negative for nucleocapsid antibodies. The source of the sample is a study of vaccination effects on CD4 cells after COVID-19. Sequencing used immunoSEQ multiplex PCR; TCRdb keeps in-frame clones, though not all of them. The sample includes tens of thousands of clones, 76% of them seen just once.

Sequencing used CD4+ T cells from PBMCs cultured with HCoV-NL63 spike peptides, obtained before COVID-19 vaccination. The TCR sequence derives from a human donor who received a COVID-19 vaccine. The chain has TRBV3-1 (or the pseudogene TRBV3-2) and TRBJ1-1, with TRBD1 as a possible D gene (6 bases). As DNA, the CDR3 is TGTGCCAGCAGCCAAGACCTGGACAGCATGAACACTGAAGCTTTCTTT. Translating gives CASSQDLDSMNTEAFF.